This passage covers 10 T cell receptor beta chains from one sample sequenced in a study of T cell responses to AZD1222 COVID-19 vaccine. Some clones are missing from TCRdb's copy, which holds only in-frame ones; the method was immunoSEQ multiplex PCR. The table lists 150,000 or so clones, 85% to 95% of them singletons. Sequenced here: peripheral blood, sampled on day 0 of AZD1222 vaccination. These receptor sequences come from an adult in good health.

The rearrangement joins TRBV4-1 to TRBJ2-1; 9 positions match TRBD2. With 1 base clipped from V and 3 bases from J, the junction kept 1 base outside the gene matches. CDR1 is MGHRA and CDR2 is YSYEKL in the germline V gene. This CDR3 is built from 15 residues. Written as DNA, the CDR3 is TGCGCCAGCAGCCAAGGGACTAGCGTCTACAATGAGCAGTTCTTC. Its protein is CASSQGTSVYNEQFF.

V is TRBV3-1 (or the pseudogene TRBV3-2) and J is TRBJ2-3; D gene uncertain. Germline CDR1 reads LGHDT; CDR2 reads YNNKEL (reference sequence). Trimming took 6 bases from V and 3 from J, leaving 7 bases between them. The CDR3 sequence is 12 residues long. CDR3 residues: CASRSRTDTQYF. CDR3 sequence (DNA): TGTGCCAGCAGGTCAAGGACAGATACGCAGTATTTT.

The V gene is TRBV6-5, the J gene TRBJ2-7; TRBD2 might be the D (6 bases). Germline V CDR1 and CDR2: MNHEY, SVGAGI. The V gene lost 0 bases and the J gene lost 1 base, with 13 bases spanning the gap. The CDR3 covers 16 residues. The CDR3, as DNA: TGTGCCAGCAGTTACTCCGGTGGGGACTCATCCTACGAGCAGTACTTC. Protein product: CASSYSGGDSSYEQYF.

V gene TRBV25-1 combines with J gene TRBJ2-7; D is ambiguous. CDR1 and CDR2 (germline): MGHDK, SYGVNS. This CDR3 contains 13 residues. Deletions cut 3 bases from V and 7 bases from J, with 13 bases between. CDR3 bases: TGTGCCAGCAGTGAGGGATTAACTGGGGAGCAGTACTTC. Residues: CASSEGLTGEQYF.

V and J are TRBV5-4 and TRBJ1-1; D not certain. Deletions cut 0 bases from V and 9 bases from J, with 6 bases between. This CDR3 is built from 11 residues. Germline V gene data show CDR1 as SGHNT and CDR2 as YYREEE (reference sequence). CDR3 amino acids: CASSLESKAFF. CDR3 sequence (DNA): TGTGCCAGCAGCTTGGAATCTAAAGCTTTCTTT.

CDR3 residues: CASSRAGSTDTQYF. The CDR3 region has the DNA TGTGCCAGCAGCCGAGCGGGGAGCACAGATACGCAGTATTTT. The chain is built from TRBV6-4 and TRBJ2-3; 7 bases map to TRBD2. J lost 0 bases, V lost 6 bases, and 3 bases had no gene match. This CDR3 has 14 residues. CDR1 MRHNA and CDR2 SNTAGT come from the germline V gene.

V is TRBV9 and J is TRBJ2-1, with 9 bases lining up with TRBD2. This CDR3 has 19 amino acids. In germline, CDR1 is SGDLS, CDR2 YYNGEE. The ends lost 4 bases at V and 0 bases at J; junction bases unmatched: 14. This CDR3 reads CASSYRLADRQSSYNEQFF. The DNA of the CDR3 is TGTGCCAGCAGCTACCGACTAGCGGATCGACAGAGCTCCTACAATGAGCAGTTCTTC.

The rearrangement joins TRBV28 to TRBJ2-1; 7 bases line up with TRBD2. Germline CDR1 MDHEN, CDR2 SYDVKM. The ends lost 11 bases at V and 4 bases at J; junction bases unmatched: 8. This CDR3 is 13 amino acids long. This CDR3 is CAGGASGYNEQFF. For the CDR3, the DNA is TGTGCCGGTGGGGCTAGCGGTTACAATGAGCAGTTCTTC.

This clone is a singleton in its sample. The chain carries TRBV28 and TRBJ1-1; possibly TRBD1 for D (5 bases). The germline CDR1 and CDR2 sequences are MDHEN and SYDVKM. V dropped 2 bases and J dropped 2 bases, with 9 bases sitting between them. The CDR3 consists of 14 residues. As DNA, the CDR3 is TGTGCCAGCAGTTTACCTGGGGCTAACACTGAAGCTTTCTTT. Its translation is CASSLPGANTEAFF. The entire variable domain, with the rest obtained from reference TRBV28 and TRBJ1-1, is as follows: DVKVTQSSRYLVKRTGEKVFLECVQDMDHENMFWYRQDPGLGLRLIYFSYDVKMKEKGDIPEGYSVSREKKERFSLILESASTNQTSMYLCASSLPGANTEAFFGQGTRLTVV.

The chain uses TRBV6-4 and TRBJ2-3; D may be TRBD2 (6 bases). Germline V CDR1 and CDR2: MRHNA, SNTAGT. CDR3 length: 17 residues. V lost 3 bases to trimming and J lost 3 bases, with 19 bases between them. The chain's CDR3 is CASSDRGGGKGTDTQYF. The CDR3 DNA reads TGTGCCAGCAGTGATCGGGGCGGCGGGAAAGGTACAGATACGCAGTATTTT.